Described below is a single T cell receptor beta chain sequence and its context. The antigen is undetermined. The authors incorporated unique molecular identifiers into the TCR beta cDNA libraries. Once roughly 0.95 to 10 million T cells were used, a few hundred thousand cDNA molecules resulted. TCRdb used MiXCR to reprocess the PCR reads, holding one entry per CDR3 protein. The data contain a few hundred thousand distinct CDR3 sequences, around 33% of them singletons. Trimming took off 5 bases at V and 3 bases at J, with 15 bases between the two ends. This CDR3 contains 14 residues. Germline CDR1 and CDR2: DFQATT and SNEGSKA (reference sequence). The data were taken from a study of post-analysis software for immune sequencing data. The study's findings and limits: Compared with controls, patients had more of five or six TRBV segments, including TRBV5-6, TRBV5-1 and TRBV20-1. Controls had significantly higher normalized Chao1 diversity than multiple sclerosis patients.

This clonotype was obtained from a girl aged 5-17 years with multiple sclerosis. The sequenced sample was blood. The chain is built from TRBV20-1 and TRBJ2-3; D is perhaps TRBD1 (6 bases). The CDR3 bases are TGCAGTGCTGGGGGCGCCTCTCGGACAGATACGCAGTATTTT. This encodes CSAGGASRTDTQYF.